This entry describes one TCR beta chain. As yet, its antigen is unknown. Primers: 60 Vbeta forward and 13 Jbeta reverse. The assay was immunoSEQ multiplex PCR, and TCRdb's table has in-frame clones only and misses some. The data hold approximately 110,000 clones, with over 65% observed a single time. V was cut by 1 base and J by 2 bases, with 6 bases left in between. CDR1 and CDR2 (germline): SGHNT, YENEEA. This CDR3 region has 14 residues. These data are taken from a study of cytomegalovirus exposure and HLA in healthy donors. General observations from the study: Data from an earlier analysis indicated that most TCR beta V segments were productive either about 87% or about 30% of the time. As a later analysis showed, several of the most significant clusters appeared to be linked to common viral pathogens. Follow-up analysis later connected one missense variant in DCLRE1C with trimming of TCR beta V- and J-genes.

Although they were nominally healthy when sampled, donors likely had unrecorded immune exposures. The sample comprised PBMCs. This sequence was found in a man aged 45-65 years in good health and CMV-seronegative. The V and J genes are TRBV11-3 and TRBJ1-3; tentative D call: TRBD1 (6 bases). The CDR3 protein is CASSLAGAGNTIYF. As DNA, the CDR3 is TGTGCCAGCAGCTTAGCAGGGGCTGGAAACACCATATATTTT.